This TCR beta chain emerged from a study of Ad26.COV2.S vaccination and SARS-CoV-2 variants. Profiled with immunoSEQ multiplex PCR; TCRdb holds only in-frame clones, not every one. The sample shows 45,000 or so clones, roughly four fifths of them seen only once. A single count supports this clone. Antigen: not known. The CDR3 totals 16 residues. With V trimmed by 2 bases and J by 5 bases, 8 bases remained unmatched. The germline gives CDR1 ENHRY, CDR2 SYGVKD. Findings of the study overall: Total T cell responses may have been underestimated by the TCR breadth and depth analyses. Vaccinated individuals (as opposed to placebo recipients) had higher spike-specific TCR breadth.

The sequences come from peripheral blood, collected after recovery from COVID-19. The sequence was collected from a human donor who had recovered from COVID-19. The chain employs TRBV10-3 and TRBJ2-1, with 8 bases that match TRBD2. CDR3: CAISELATSANNEQFF. CDR3 nucleotides: TGTGCCATCAGTGAGCTGGCGACTAGCGCTAACAATGAGCAGTTCTTC.